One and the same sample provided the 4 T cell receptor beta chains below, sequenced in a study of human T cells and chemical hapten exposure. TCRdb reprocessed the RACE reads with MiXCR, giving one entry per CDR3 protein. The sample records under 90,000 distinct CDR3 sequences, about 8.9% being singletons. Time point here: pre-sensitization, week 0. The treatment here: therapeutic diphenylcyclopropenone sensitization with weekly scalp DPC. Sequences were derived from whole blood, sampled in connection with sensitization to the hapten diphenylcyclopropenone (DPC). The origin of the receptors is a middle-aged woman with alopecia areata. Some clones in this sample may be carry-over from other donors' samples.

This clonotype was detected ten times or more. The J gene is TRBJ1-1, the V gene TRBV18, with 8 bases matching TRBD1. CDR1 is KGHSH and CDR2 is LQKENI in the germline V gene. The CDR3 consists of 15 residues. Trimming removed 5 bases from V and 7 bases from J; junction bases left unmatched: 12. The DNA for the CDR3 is TGTGCCAGCTCATTTGACAGGGGCCCGAGCATTGAAGCTTTCTTT. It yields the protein CASSFDRGPSIEAFF.

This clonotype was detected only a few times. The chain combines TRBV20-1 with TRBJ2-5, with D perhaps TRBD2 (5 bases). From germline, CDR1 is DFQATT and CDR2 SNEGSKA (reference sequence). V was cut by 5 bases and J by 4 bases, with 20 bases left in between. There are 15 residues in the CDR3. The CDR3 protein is CSARSGSGSLETQYF. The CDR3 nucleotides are TGCAGTGCTCGATCGGGATCGGGGTCCTTAGAGACCCAGTACTTC.

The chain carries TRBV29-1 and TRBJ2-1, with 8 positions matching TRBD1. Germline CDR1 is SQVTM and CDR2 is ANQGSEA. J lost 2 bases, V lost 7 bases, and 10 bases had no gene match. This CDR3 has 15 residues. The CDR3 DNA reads TGCAGCGCCCCACGGCGGGACAGGACCTACAATGAGCAGTTCTTC. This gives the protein CSAPRRDRTYNEQFF.

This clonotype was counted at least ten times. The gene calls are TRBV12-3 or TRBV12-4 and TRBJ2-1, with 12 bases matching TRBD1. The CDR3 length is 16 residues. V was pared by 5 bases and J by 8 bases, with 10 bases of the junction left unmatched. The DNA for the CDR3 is TGTGCCAGCAGTCCTGCTGCGGGACAGGGGGCGTATGAGCAGTTCTTC. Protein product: CASSPAAGQGAYEQFF.